Listed below are T cell receptor beta chains from one sample, sequenced in a study of CXCR3-negative and CXCR3-positive naive CD8 T cells. TCRdb re-analyzed the 5' RACE reads; it lists each CDR3 protein once, without DNA. The clone table shows some 100,000 distinct CDR3 sequences, with the ten largest holding about 0.34%. Source material: naive CXCR3+ CD8+ T cells from blood. The receptors derive from a human donor in good health. Some clones in this sample may be carry-over from other donors' samples. The CDR3 runs from the conserved cysteine through the conserved F or W.

V	J	CDR3
TRBV19	TRBJ2-3	CASSKGWGTDTQYF
TRBV7-8	TRBJ2-3	CASSLAVVPRTDTQYF
TRBV7-9	TRBJ2-7	CASSSPGLAGGPNHEQYF
TRBV6-2/TRBV6-3	TRBJ1-2	CASSPYLRTPYYGYTF
TRBV7-9	TRBJ2-1	CASSLPGLNEQFF
TRBV7-6	TRBJ2-7	CASSPLAGAPSYEQYF
TRBV7-6	TRBJ2-1	CASSLASGDSYNEQFF
TRBV7-8	TRBJ1-2	CASSPGQNYGYTF
TRBV7-2	TRBJ2-7	CASREDPGVTYEQYF
TRBV29-1	TRBJ1-1	CSAPQVGHNTEAFF
TRBV12-3/TRBV12-4	TRBJ2-5	CASSLDRNQETQYF
TRBV15	TRBJ1-4	CATSRESREKLFF
TRBV4-3	TRBJ1-2	CASSQDRGYGYTF
TRBV5-5	TRBJ2-7	CASRQRLADEQYF
TRBV5-1	TRBJ2-1	CASSFSRSGMNEQFF
TRBV6-2/TRBV6-3	TRBJ2-4	CASSGPDIQYF
TRBV28	TRBJ2-3	CATREWDTQYF
TRBV6-1	TRBJ1-6	CASTQDRTYNSPLHF
TRBV29-1	TRBJ1-2	CSVEDSRGLSYGYTF
TRBV21-1	TRBJ2-5	CASSKGGRLDQETQYF
TRBV5-1	TRBJ2-1	CASSLETGISYNEQFF
TRBV6-5	TRBJ2-3	CASTEDRGLDTQYF
TRBV20-1	TRBJ2-7	CSARAPRAGLYEQYF
TRBV27	TRBJ2-7	CASSYVAGPSYEQYF
TRBV7-9	TRBJ2-1	CASSPRGLAAYNEQFF
TRBV14	TRBJ2-5	CASSQHGTSGAQETQYF
TRBV7-9	TRBJ2-5	CASSPPRGAGASKYQETQYF
TRBV29-1	TRBJ2-1	CSAEAGINEQFF
TRBV7-2	TRBJ2-7	CASSPGPTGLEQYF
TRBV29-1	TRBJ2-7	CSVEASYEQYF
TRBV4-2	TRBJ1-1	CASSQGWNTEAFF
TRBV7-9	TRBJ1-1	CAVGSPKGTEAFF
TRBV7-9	TRBJ2-1	CASSSGTGRTYNEQFF
TRBV7-8	TRBJ1-2	CASSPRTGTGGYTF
TRBV11-2	TRBJ2-5	CASSLGGTSSETQYF
TRBV19	TRBJ2-1	CASSIVQRNEQFF